The T cell receptor beta chain under discussion was sequenced for a study of shared clonotypes between healthy human individuals. Notes on this clone: Other nucleotide sequences in the sample specify the same CDR3.

Germline CDR1 SNHLY, CDR2 FYNNEI. V was cut by 3 bases and J by 4 bases, with 6 bases left in between. CDR3 length: 12 residues. The method was immunoSEQ multiplex PCR; TCRdb's version includes in-frame clones alone and lacks a portion of them. The profile shows a few million clones, around 90% of them singletons. This receptor was identified in a man between 18 and 35 years old in good health. The sequencing sample was made of naive CD4+ T cells sorted from blood. Subset here: CD45RA+ positively selected. The chain combines TRBV2 with TRBJ1-2, with a tentative D call TRBD1 (5 bases). The CDR3 is CASSETAYGYTF. Written as DNA, the CDR3 is TGTGCCAGCAGTGAGACAGCCTATGGCTACACCTTC.